The sequence of this T cell receptor beta chain was determined in a study of T cell changes during pregnancy in multiple sclerosis. This table comes from immunoSEQ multiplex PCR, and its TCRdb copy is limited to in-frame clones, with some not included. This repertoire shows roughly 58,000 clones, about 92% found once; its top ten account for approximately 2.8%. Germline loops: CDR1 SGHDT, CDR2 YYEEEE. The CDR3 consists of 15 residues. V was pared by 2 bases and J by 0 bases, with 12 bases between. The chain carries TRBV5-6 and TRBJ2-7, with D perhaps matching TRBD1 (6 bases). The clonotype comes from a female donor with multiple sclerosis, enrolled in a pregnancy study. The material was CD8+ T cells from peripheral blood mononuclear cells, obtained before pregnancy. The DNA for the CDR3 is TGTGCCAGCAGCTTACAACAGGGCCTCTCCTACGAGCAGTACTTC. This codes for CASSLQQGLSYEQYF.